A single sample is the source of the 32 T cell receptor beta chains below, sequenced in a study of Ad26.COV2.S vaccination and SARS-CoV-2 variants. Treatment noted: 19 received Ad26.COV2.S at low or high dose, single or two shots; about 5 received placebo; per-sample allocation not given. On day 63 after the first injection, vaccine and placebo recipients gave samples. This table comes from immunoSEQ multiplex PCR, and its TCRdb copy is limited to in-frame clones, with some not included. The table shows about 680,000 clones, with about 89% occurring only once. The sample here was peripheral blood, taken in a trial of Ad26.COV2.S vaccine versus placebo. These receptors all stem from a person aged 18-60 years who received the Ad26.COV2.S COVID-19 vaccine or a placebo.

The chain is built from TRBV7-8 and TRBJ2-7; a possible D gene is TRBD1 (5 bases). The germline CDR1 and CDR2 sequences are SGHVS and FQNEAQ. This CDR3 spans 14 amino acids. V gave up 0 bases and J gave up 3 bases, with 9 bases separating them. CDR3 protein: CASSLALRDYEQYF. DNA for the CDR3: TGTGCCAGCAGCTTAGCGCTCAGGGACTACGAGCAGTACTTC.

V gene TRBV5-8 combines with J gene TRBJ2-6, with D hard to call. CDR3 length: 15 amino acids. V was pared by 0 bases and J by 2 bases, with 6 bases between. The germline V gene has CDR1 SGHTS and CDR2 YDEGEE. The CDR3 loop reads CASSLEAAGANVLTF. The CDR3 bases are TGTGCCAGCAGCTTGGAGGCAGCTGGGGCCAACGTCCTGACTTTC.

The chain uses TRBV6-2 or TRBV6-3 and TRBJ1-5; weak D call: TRBD1 (6 bases). The V gene lost 4 bases and the J gene lost 6 bases, with 16 bases spanning the gap. CDR3 length: 15 residues. Germline loops: CDR1 MNHEY, CDR2 SVGEGT. The CDR3 DNA is TGTGCCAGCAGTTCTCGACAGGTCGGGAGTCAGCCCCAGCATTTT. Translated: CASSSRQVGSQPQHF.

DNA for the CDR3: TGTGCCAGCAGCTGGGGGACAGGCTCCCATTTGAACACTGAAGCTTTCTTT. Translated: CASSWGTGSHLNTEAFF. The chain joins TRBV5-8 to TRBJ1-1; TRBD1 agrees at 8 bases. There are 17 residues in the CDR3. Trimming removed 3 bases from V and 0 bases from J; junction bases left unmatched: 10. Germline values: CDR1 SGHTS, CDR2 YDEGEE.

The CDR3 nucleotides read TGTGCCAGTAGTATGGCCTTGACTAGCGCTGAGCAGTTCTTC. Translated, it gives CASSMALTSAEQFF. V is TRBV19 and J is TRBJ2-1, with 8 bases aligning to TRBD2. This CDR3 spans 14 amino acids. Germline CDR1 reads LNHDA; CDR2 reads SQIVND (reference sequence). Trimming took 3 bases from V and 9 from J; bases not matched to a gene: 7.

The V and J genes are TRBV7-9 and TRBJ1-5, with 9 bases lining up with TRBD1. This CDR3 is 14 amino acids long. With 5 bases clipped from V and 5 bases from J, the junction kept 4 bases outside the gene matches. Germline V lookup: CDR1 SEHNR, CDR2 FQNEAQ (reference sequence). Here the CDR3 DNA reads TGTGCCAGCAGCCCGGGACAGGGAGATCAGCCCCAGCATTTT. It is translated as CASSPGQGDQPQHF.

The chain links TRBV5-1 to TRBJ2-1, with 11 positions matching TRBD2. Germline V gene data show CDR1 as SGHRS and CDR2 as YFSETQ. V was pared by 5 bases and J by 4 bases, with 5 bases of the junction left unmatched. CDR3 length: 15 residues. The chain's CDR3 is CASSFTSGRYNEQFF. Written as DNA, the CDR3 is TGCGCCAGCAGTTTCACTAGCGGGAGATACAATGAGCAGTTCTTC.

V is TRBV3-1 (or the pseudogene TRBV3-2) and J is TRBJ2-1, with D perhaps TRBD1 or TRBD2 (6 bases each). V gave up 4 bases and J gave up 1 base, with 20 bases separating them. The germline V gene encodes CDR1 LGHDT and CDR2 YNNKEL (reference sequence). The CDR3 totals 18 residues. The CDR3 loop reads CASSPQGLRLGSYNEQFF. CDR3 coding DNA: TGTGCCAGCAGCCCACAGGGCCTTAGACTAGGGTCCTACAATGAGCAGTTCTTC.

This clone was detected a few times. Germline and junction disagree at one end, which may indicate a read error. This chain links TRBV12-5 with TRBJ2-6; D is ambiguous. Germline loops: CDR1 LGHNT, CDR2 FRNRAP. There are 13 residues in the CDR3. The CDR3 here is CASGLVGANVLTF. For the CDR3, the DNA is TGTGCTAGTGGCTTGGTGGGGGCCAACGTCCTGACTTTC. The whole variable domain, filled in from reference TRBV12-5 and TRBJ2-6, reads DARVTQTPRHKVTEMGQEVTMRCQPILGHNTVFWYRQTMMQGLELLAYFRNRAPLDDSGMPKDRFSAEMPDATLATLKIQPSEPRDSAVYFCASGLVGANVLTFGAGSRLTVL.

This rearrangement joins TRBV10-3 to TRBJ1-1, with D perhaps matching TRBD1 (5 bases). The CDR3 contains 13 residues. V was clipped by 3 bases and J by 8 bases, with 13 bases between them. Per the germline V gene, CDR1 is ENHRY and CDR2 is SYGVKD. This CDR3 is CAISEGGGREAFF. The CDR3 coding sequence is TGTGCCATCAGTGAAGGCGGGGGAAGAGAAGCTTTCTTT.

The chain joins TRBV30 to TRBJ2-1; TRBD2 matches 8 bases. Germline V lookup: CDR1 GTSNPN, CDR2 SVGIG (reference sequence). This CDR3 is built from 14 residues. The junction had 9 bases not matched to a gene; V was cut back by 4 bases and J by 7 bases. CDR3 region: CAWTSGYNPNEQFF. The CDR3 bases are TGTGCCTGGACTAGCGGGTATAACCCTAATGAGCAGTTCTTC.

V usage is TRBV5-3 and J usage is TRBJ1-5; D gene ambiguous. TRBV5-3 is classed as an ORF, of uncertain function. V gave up 0 bases and J gave up 4 bases, with 8 bases separating them. This CDR3 is built from 14 residues. CDR3 loop: CARSLVKRNQPQHF. CDR3 DNA: TGTGCCAGAAGCTTGGTCAAGCGGAATCAGCCCCAGCATTTT.

The CDR3 DNA reads as TGTGCCAGCAGTTGGTTGGAGACCCAGTACTTC. Protein: CASSWLETQYF. This chain uses TRBV6-2 or TRBV6-3 with TRBJ2-5; D unresolved. The CDR3 totals 11 residues. The germline V gene encodes CDR1 MNHEY and CDR2 SVGEGT. V shed 4 bases and J shed 5 bases, with 5 bases lying between them.

The V gene is TRBV19, the J gene TRBJ1-4; 8 nucleotides agree with TRBD1. This CDR3 has 15 residues. J gave up 5 bases and V 5 bases, and 7 bases lay outside the gene matches. The germline V gene has CDR1 LNHDA and CDR2 SQIVND (reference sequence). CDR3 in amino acids: CASSVRDRINEKLFF. The CDR3 nucleotides are TGTGCCAGTAGTGTCCGGGACAGGATCAATGAAAAACTGTTTTTT.

This clone came up once. The V and J genes are TRBV7-8 and TRBJ2-2; 8 nucleotides align to TRBD1. The V segment lost 5 bases and the J segment 4 bases; nucleotides outside the gene matches: 12. CDR3 length: 17 amino acids. The germline V gene encodes CDR1 SGHVS and CDR2 FQNEAQ. CDR3 region: CASSHRRDRSSTGELFF. CDR3 nucleotides: TGTGCCAGCAGCCATCGCCGGGACAGGTCGAGCACCGGGGAGCTGTTTTTT.

The chain combines TRBV15 with TRBJ2-7; unclear D gene. Trimming shortened V by 1 base and J by 3 bases, and 13 bases separated the two germline ends. The V gene's germline CDR1 is LNHNV and CDR2 YYDKDF (reference sequence). This CDR3 contains 15 residues. CDR3 sequence reads: CATSRAGYVGYEQYF. CDR3 nucleotides: TGTGCCACCAGCAGAGCTGGGTATGTGGGCTACGAGCAGTACTTC.

This clone was seen just once. The chain couples TRBV7-8 to TRBJ2-5; TRBD2 aligns across 8 bases. From germline, CDR1 is SGHVS and CDR2 FQNEAQ. This CDR3 is built from 16 residues. V was clipped by 2 bases and J by 4 bases; unmatched bases: 9. CDR3 residues: CASSLRAGVVTETQYF. Written as DNA, the CDR3 is TGTGCCAGCAGCTTACGAGCGGGAGTTGTGACAGAGACCCAGTACTTC.

The chain uses TRBV12-3 or TRBV12-4 and TRBJ2-7; 7 positions match TRBD1. The CDR3 totals 13 residues. V trimming: 6 bases; J trimming: 4 bases; junction bases outside the gene matches: 6. The CDR3 DNA follows: TGTGCCAGCAGCATGGGACAGCCTTACGAGCAGTACTTC. Translating it yields CASSMGQPYEQYF.

The V gene is TRBV5-4, the J gene TRBJ2-3; the D gene is possibly TRBD2 (7 bases). The V and J ends lost 4 bases and 1 base respectively, with 13 bases between them. Germline V gene sequence: CDR1 SGHNT, CDR2 YYREEE (reference sequence). The CDR3 totals 15 residues. The CDR3 loop reads CASSPGGGRTDTQYF. The CDR3 nucleotides are TGTGCCAGCAGCCCTGGGGGGGGCCGCACAGATACGCAGTATTTT.

This rearrangement joins TRBV2 to TRBJ2-2, with D possibly being TRBD1 (6 bases). Trimming cost V 3 bases and J 0 bases, with 8 bases left between them. The CDR3 sequence is 15 residues long. The germline CDR1 and CDR2 sequences are SNHLY and FYNNEI. The CDR3 reads CASSERGTNTGELFF. In DNA, the CDR3 is TGTGCCAGCAGTGAGAGGGGGACGAACACCGGGGAGCTGTTTTTT.

The rearrangement links TRBV4-1 to TRBJ2-7; TRBD2 matches 7 bases. Germline V gene sequence: CDR1 MGHRA, CDR2 YSYEKL. The CDR3 runs 14 residues. Trimming took 1 base from V and 3 from J; bases not matched to a gene: 3. The DNA for the CDR3 is TGCGCCAGCAGCCAAGGGGAGGGAGTCTACGAGCAGTACTTC. The encoded protein is CASSQGEGVYEQYF.

This chain links TRBV7-2 with TRBJ2-7; 7 bases are shared with TRBD2. The CDR3 covers 14 residues. CDR1 is SGHTA and CDR2 is FQGNSA in the germline V gene. V lost 6 bases to trimming and J lost 2 bases; unmatched junction nucleotides: 7. In nucleotides, the CDR3 is TGTGCCAGCAGGGCCCCTAGCGGTCCCTACGAGCAGTACTTC. Protein sequence: CASRAPSGPYEQYF.

This chain connects TRBV7-2 to TRBJ1-5; D is possibly TRBD1 (6 bases). V lost 3 bases and J lost 2, with 14 bases in between. The CDR3 is made up of 16 amino acids. Germline V lookup: CDR1 SGHTA, CDR2 FQGNSA. This CDR3 is CASSFSDSVRNQPQHF. The CDR3 coding sequence is TGTGCCAGCAGCTTTTCGGACAGCGTTCGCAATCAGCCCCAGCATTTT.

This rearrangement joins TRBV4-1 to TRBJ1-5; no clear D. V shed 2 bases and J shed 5 bases, with 13 bases lying between them. Germline lookup yields CDR1 MGHRA and CDR2 YSYEKL. The CDR3 is 15 residues long. Written as DNA, the CDR3 is TGCGCCAGCAGCCAATATGACACCGGGTATCAGCCCCAGCATTTT. It specifies CASSQYDTGYQPQHF.

The rearrangement uses TRBV6-5 and TRBJ2-1, with D tentatively TRBD2 (7 bases). The V and J ends lost 0 bases and 3 bases respectively, with 12 bases between them. The CDR3 has 16 amino acids. The V gene's germline CDR1 is MNHEY and CDR2 SVGAGI. The CDR3 DNA reads TGTGCCAGCAGTTACTCGGGAGGGGGTTTCTACAATGAGCAGTTCTTC. Its translation is CASSYSGGGFYNEQFF.

The V call is TRBV7-2, the J call TRBJ1-6; weak D call: TRBD1 (5 bases). Germline V gene sequence: CDR1 SGHTA, CDR2 FQGNSA. V lost 1 base to trimming and J lost 0 bases, with 10 bases between them. The CDR3 is 17 residues long. The chain's CDR3 is CASSLVGVSSYNSPLHF. CDR3 DNA: TGTGCCAGCAGCTTAGTAGGGGTTAGCTCCTATAATTCACCCCTCCACTTT.

The chain employs TRBV18 and TRBJ1-4; 8 bases are a match to TRBD1. V dropped 4 bases and J dropped 1; count of bases not matched to a gene: 11. The CDR3 has 18 residues. Germline CDR1 reads KGHSH; CDR2 reads LQKENI. CDR3 residues: CASSRFQAGGRTNEKLFF. The CDR3 DNA is TGTGCCAGCTCACGTTTTCAGGCAGGGGGCCGAACTAATGAAAAACTGTTTTTT.

The rearrangement joins TRBV9 to TRBJ2-5; TRBD1 matches 7 bases. CDR3 size: 14 residues. Per the germline V gene, CDR1 is SGDLS and CDR2 is YYNGEE. With 1 base clipped from V and 4 bases from J, the junction kept 4 bases outside the gene matches. The CDR3 loop reads CASSVSAGGETQYF. The CDR3 nucleotides are TGTGCCAGCAGCGTAAGCGCAGGGGGAGAGACCCAGTACTTC.

This clone was counted between two and nine times. The chain is built from TRBV19 and TRBJ1-3; no clear D gene. The germline CDR1 and CDR2 sequences are LNHDA and SQIVND (reference sequence). The CDR3 extends over 15 amino acids. The V end was cut by 8 bases, the J end by 0 bases, with 14 bases between. CDR3 sequence reads: CASHTKRGSGNTIYF. For the CDR3, the DNA is TGTGCCAGTCATACAAAGCGCGGCTCTGGAAACACCATATATTTT.

As to this clone: This sample also contains other DNA sequences that code for the same CDR3. J is TRBJ1-3 and V is TRBV10-3, with TRBD1 matching over 7 bases. The CDR3 has 14 residues. Germline V gives CDR1 ENHRY, CDR2 SYGVKD. V shed 2 bases, J shed 3 bases, and the junction held 1 base outside the gene matches. The CDR3 nucleotides are TGTGCCATCAGTGAGACAGGGGTTGGAAACACCATATATTTT. Translated, it gives CAISETGVGNTIYF.

V gene TRBV6-5 combines with J gene TRBJ2-7; 7 nucleotides match TRBD1. The V segment lost 6 bases and the J segment 3 bases; nucleotides outside the gene matches: 5. The CDR3 consists of 13 residues. Germline CDR1 reads MNHEY; CDR2 reads SVGAGI. CDR3 bases: TGTGCCAGCAGCACAACAGGGGACTACGAGCAGTACTTC. Protein: CASSTTGDYEQYF.

The CDR3 protein is CASSPPSRGDNEQFF. In DNA form, the CDR3 reads TGTGCCAGCTCACCACCGTCACGGGGGGACAATGAGCAGTTCTTC. The chain is built from TRBV18 and TRBJ2-1, with 7 positions matching TRBD2. Germline V gives CDR1 KGHSH, CDR2 LQKENI. The CDR3 runs 15 residues. The V gene end was trimmed by 0 bases and the J gene end by 5 bases; junction bases not matched to a gene: 4. Full variable domain (missing parts from reference TRBV18 and TRBJ2-1): NAGVMQNPRHLVRRRGQEARLRCSPMKGHSHVYWYRQLPEEGLKFMVYLQKENIIDESGMPKERFSAEFPKEGPSILRIQQVVRGDSAAYFCASSPPSRGDNEQFFGPGTRLTVL.